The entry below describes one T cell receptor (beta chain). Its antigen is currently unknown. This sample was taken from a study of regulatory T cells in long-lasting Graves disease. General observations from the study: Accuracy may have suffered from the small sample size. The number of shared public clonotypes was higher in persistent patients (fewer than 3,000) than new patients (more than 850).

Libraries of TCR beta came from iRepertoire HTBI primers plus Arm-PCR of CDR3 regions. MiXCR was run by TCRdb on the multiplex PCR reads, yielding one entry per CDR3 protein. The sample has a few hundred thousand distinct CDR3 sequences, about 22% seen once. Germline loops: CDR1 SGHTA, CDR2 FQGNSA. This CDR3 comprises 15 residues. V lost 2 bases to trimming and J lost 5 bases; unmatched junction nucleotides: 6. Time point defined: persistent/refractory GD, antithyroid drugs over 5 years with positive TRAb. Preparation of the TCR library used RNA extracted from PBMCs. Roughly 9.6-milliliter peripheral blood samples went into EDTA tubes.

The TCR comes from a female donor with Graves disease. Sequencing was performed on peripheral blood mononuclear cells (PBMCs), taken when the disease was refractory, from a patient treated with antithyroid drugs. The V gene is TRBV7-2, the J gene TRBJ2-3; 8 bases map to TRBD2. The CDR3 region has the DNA TGTGCCAGCAGCTTAAGGGGGACTAGAGAAGATACGCAGTATTTT. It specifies CASSLRGTREDTQYF.